The T cell receptor beta chain under discussion was sequenced for a study of neoadjuvant anti-PD-1 for oral cavity cancer. Study at large: Patients without progression received a fourth nivolumab dose around day 43, then surgical resection on days 50-56. Whole-study findings and limits: Each response group had just a few patients in TCR analyses.

Specified time point: after neoadjuvant nivolumab, at surgical resection. Patients had newly diagnosed, untreated stage II-IVA oral cavity squamous cell carcinoma. No culture or expansion preceded analysis of these blood cells. Germline lookup yields CDR1 MNHNS and CDR2 SASEGT. This CDR3 comprises 14 residues. Deletions cut 5 bases from V and 4 bases from J, with 14 bases between. In regard to this clone: Its target is unknown.

Method: immunoSEQ multiplex PCR; TCRdb's copy keeps in-frame clones and lacks some. The sample holds about 68,000 clones, 70% to 90% seen once. The sequence came from a person between 35 and 79 years old with oral cavity squamous cell carcinoma. The chain employs TRBV6-1 and TRBJ1-2; tentative D call: TRBD1 (5 bases). This sample comprised PBMCs, obtained after nivolumab (anti-PD-1) treatment. The CDR3 spells CASSTTGTGYGYTF. CDR3 DNA sequence: TGTGCCAGCAGTACCACCGGGACGGGCTATGGCTACACCTTC.